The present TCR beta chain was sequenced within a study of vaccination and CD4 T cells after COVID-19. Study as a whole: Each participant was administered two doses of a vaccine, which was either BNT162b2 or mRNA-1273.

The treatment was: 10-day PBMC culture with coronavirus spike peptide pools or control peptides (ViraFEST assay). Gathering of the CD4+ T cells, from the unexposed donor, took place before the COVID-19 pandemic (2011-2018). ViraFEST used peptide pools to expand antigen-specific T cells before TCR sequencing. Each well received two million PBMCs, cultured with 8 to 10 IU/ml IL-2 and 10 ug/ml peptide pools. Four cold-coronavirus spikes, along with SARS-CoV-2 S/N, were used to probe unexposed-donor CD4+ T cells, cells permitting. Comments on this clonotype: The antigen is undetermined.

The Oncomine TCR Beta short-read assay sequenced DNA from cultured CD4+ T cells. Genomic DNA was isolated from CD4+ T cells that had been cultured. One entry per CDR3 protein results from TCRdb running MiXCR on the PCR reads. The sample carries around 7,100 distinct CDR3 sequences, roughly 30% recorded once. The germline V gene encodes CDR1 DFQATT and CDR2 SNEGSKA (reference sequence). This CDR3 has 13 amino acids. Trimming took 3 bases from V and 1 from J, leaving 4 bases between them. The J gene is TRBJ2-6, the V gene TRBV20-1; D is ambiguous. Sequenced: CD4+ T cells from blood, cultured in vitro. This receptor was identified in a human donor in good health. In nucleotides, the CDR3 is TGCAGTGCTAGGATGTCTGGGGCCAACGTCCTGACTTTC. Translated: CSARMSGANVLTF.